This T cell receptor beta chain was sequenced for a study of cytomegalovirus exposure and HLA in healthy donors. Study-level points and caveats: Testing in vitro showed three CMV-associated chains specific for CMV antigens. Among TCR beta chains, those listed as cytomegalovirus-associated numbered over 150. Versus the approximately 720-donor mean, an Asian-associated ancestry cluster reportedly showed fewer N-insertions in a later analysis. The authors later found HLA-associated TCR beta chains more clonally expanded than equally common others.

Primers included in the PCR were 60 Vbeta and 13 Jbeta primers. Measured with immunoSEQ multiplex PCR; TCRdb has only the in-frame clones, and not every one. The sample lists just under 95,000 clones; around four fifths were seen once. This CDR3 has 15 residues. The J segment lost 11 bases and the V segment lost 9 bases, leaving 14 bases of the junction unmatched. Per the germline V gene, CDR1 is LNHDA and CDR2 is SQIVND (reference sequence). A remark on this clone: Its antigen is not known.

The V call is TRBV19, the J call TRBJ1-6; the match to TRBD1 covers 9 bases. This TCR came from a man in his forties or fifties in good health and CMV-seropositive. The sequenced sample consisted of PBMCs. The CDR3 reads CASAPGTGLMAPLHF. DNA for the CDR3: TGTGCCAGCGCCCCCGGGACAGGGCTTATGGCACCCCTCCACTTT. Full variable domain (remainder filled in from reference TRBV19 and TRBJ1-6): DGGITQSPKYLFRKEGQNVTLSCEQNLNHDAMYWYRQDPGQGLRLIYYSQIVNDFQKGDIAEGYSVSREKKESFPLTVTSAQKNPTAFYLCASAPGTGLMAPLHFGNGTRLTVT.